Below, 18 T cell receptor beta chains from the same sample are listed, as sequenced in a study of identical twins. MiXCR was run by TCRdb on the 5' RACE reads, yielding one entry per CDR3 protein. Among approximately 280,000 distinct CDR3 sequences listed, approximately 8.5% were seen once. The data were also submitted as part of a second study, on yellow fever vaccine responses in identical twins.

The specimen sequenced was memory (CD45RO+) T cells sorted from blood. These receptors came from a young woman in good health.

The chain has TRBV28 and TRBJ1-2; 7 bases align to TRBD1. J was trimmed by 5 bases and V by 2 bases; bases with no gene match: 8. This CDR3 spans 15 amino acids. The germline CDR1 and CDR2 sequences are MDHEN and SYDVKM. The DNA of the CDR3 is TGTGCCAGCAGTTTACAGAGAGGACAGGCATATGGCTACACCTTC. Residues: CASSLQRGQAYGYTF.

This clonotype has ten or more counts. The chain joins TRBV6-1 to TRBJ2-1, with D unresolved. Per germline, CDR1 MNHNS and CDR2 SASEGT. The CDR3 is 15 residues long. With 7 bases removed from V and 2 bases from J, the gap between germline ends came to 15 bases. The CDR3 spells CASTSSGAPYNEQFF. The CDR3 DNA sequence: TGTGCCAGCACCTCATCAGGAGCGCCCTACAATGAGCAGTTCTTC.

This clonotype was counted between two and nine times. V usage is TRBV5-1 and J usage is TRBJ1-5, with 9 positions matching TRBD1. V lost 0 bases and J lost 5; bases outside the gene matches: 3. The CDR3 is made up of 15 amino acids. Germline CDR1 and CDR2: SGHRS and YFSETQ. This chain's CDR3 is CASSLGDRADQPQHF. CDR3 nucleotides: TGCGCCAGCAGCTTGGGGGACAGGGCAGATCAGCCCCAGCATTTT. The whole variable domain, filled in from reference TRBV5-1 and TRBJ1-5, reads KAGVTQTPRYLIKTRGQQVTLSCSPISGHRSVSWYQQTPGQGLQFLFEYFSETQRNKGNFPGRFSGRQFSNSRSEMNVSTLELGDSALYLCASSLGDRADQPQHFGDGTRLSIL.

V gene TRBV5-4 combines with J gene TRBJ1-2; the D gene is possibly TRBD1 (5 bases). The germline V gene encodes CDR1 SGHNT and CDR2 YYREEE (reference sequence). The CDR3 is 16 amino acids. Trimming stripped 0 bases from V and 1 base from J, with 13 bases between. CDR3 nucleotide sequence: TGTGCCAGCAGCTTGGGGGGGGGACTCCTTAACTATGGCTACACCTTC. It translates to CASSLGGGLLNYGYTF.

This clonotype was counted ten times or more. J is TRBJ2-3 and V is TRBV2; D not certain. CDR3 length: 13 amino acids. V was shortened by 3 bases and J by 0 bases, with 4 bases between the two germline ends. Germline lookup yields CDR1 SNHLY and CDR2 FYNNEI. DNA of the CDR3: TGTGCCAGCAGTGAGTCTAGCACAGATACGCAGTATTTT. Translating gives CASSESSTDTQYF. Together with reference TRBV2 and TRBJ2-3, the CDR3 gives the full variable domain: EPEVTQTPSHQVTQMGQEVILRCVPISNHLYFYWYRQILGQKVEFLVSFYNNEISEKSEIFDDQFSVERPDGSNFTLKIRSTKLEDSAMYFCASSESSTDTQYFGPGTRLTVL.

The chain joins TRBV12-5 to TRBJ2-1; D might be TRBD2 (6 bases). The V end was cut by 2 bases, the J end by 9 bases, with 20 bases between. This CDR3 is built from 16 residues. Germline V CDR1 and CDR2: LGHNT, FRNRAP. Here the CDR3 DNA reads TGTGCTAGTGGTTTGCCCCCGGGACTCCTTGGGGGTGAGCAGTTCTTC. It codes for CASGLPPGLLGGEQFF.

This clonotype was seen more than once but under ten times. The rearrangement uses TRBV14 and TRBJ1-4; possible D gene TRBD1, 5 bases. Germline V gene sequence: CDR1 SGHDN, CDR2 FVKESK. This CDR3 is built from 13 residues. V lost 5 bases and J 8 bases, leaving 12 bases between the germline ends. This chain's CDR3 is CASSIGTGEKLFF. The DNA of the CDR3 is TGTGCCAGCAGCATCGGGACGGGAGAAAAACTGTTTTTT.

The rearrangement links TRBV7-3 to TRBJ2-3; 8 nucleotides line up with TRBD1. In germline, CDR1 is SGHTA, CDR2 FQGTGA. The junction had 8 bases not matched to a gene; V was cut back by 5 bases and J by 1 base. The CDR3 totals 16 residues. DNA for the CDR3: TGTGCCAGCAGCCCCCGAGGGGGACAGGGCACAGATACGCAGTATTTT. Protein: CASSPRGGQGTDTQYF.

This clonotype was seen many times. This rearrangement joins TRBV12-3 or TRBV12-4 to TRBJ1-4; D remains unclear. Trimming left V 1 base short and J 1 base short, with 4 bases between. The CDR3 spans 14 residues. The CDR3 sequence: CASSLGGTNEKLFF. The CDR3 nucleotides read TGTGCCAGCAGTTTAGGGGGAACTAATGAAAAACTGTTTTTT.

The genes are TRBV12-3 or TRBV12-4 and TRBJ2-1, with 9 bases matching TRBD1. Trimming removed 8 bases from V and 2 bases from J; junction bases left unmatched: 7. The CDR3 covers 15 residues. Here the CDR3 DNA reads TGTGCCAGCGGCGCCGGGACAGGGACCTACAATGAGCAGTTCTTC. It translates to CASGAGTGTYNEQFF.

The chain combines TRBV2 with TRBJ2-3; TRBD2 is a possible D gene (5 bases). The germline gives CDR1 SNHLY, CDR2 FYNNEI. The V end was cut by 5 bases, the J end by 4 bases, with 13 bases between. This CDR3 is built from 14 residues. CDR3 bases: TGTGCCAGCAGTTTAGTGGGAGTCCCAGATACGCAGTATTTT. This translates into CASSLVGVPDTQYF. Drawing the rest from reference TRBV2 and TRBJ2-3, the complete variable domain is EPEVTQTPSHQVTQMGQEVILRCVPISNHLYFYWYRQILGQKVEFLVSFYNNEISEKSEIFDDQFSVERPDGSNFTLKIRSTKLEDSAMYFCASSLVGVPDTQYFGPGTRLTVL.

This clonotype was seen only a few times. The chain carries TRBV7-8 and TRBJ2-7, with 8 bases lining up with TRBD1. The germline gives CDR1 SGHVS, CDR2 FQNEAQ. With 5 bases clipped from V and 6 bases from J, the junction kept 18 bases outside the gene matches. This CDR3 has 17 residues. The CDR3 here is CASSGGGQGQIRREQYF. CDR3 DNA sequence: TGTGCCAGCAGCGGAGGAGGACAGGGTCAAATCAGACGCGAGCAGTACTTC.

This clonotype was seen at least ten times. This chain joins TRBV20-1 and TRBJ2-3; D is perhaps TRBD2 (5 bases). The CDR3 consists of 13 residues. Trimming removed 4 bases at V and 0 bases at J, with 8 bases between. From germline, CDR1 is DFQATT and CDR2 SNEGSKA (reference sequence). CDR3 DNA: TGCAGTGCTATCGGCGGGAGCACAGATACGCAGTATTTT. It codes for CSAIGGSTDTQYF.

This rearrangement joins TRBV7-9 to TRBJ1-3; D remains ambiguous. V lost 4 bases and J 7 bases, leaving 14 bases between the germline ends. CDR3 length: 14 residues. Germline CDR1 SEHNR, CDR2 FQNEAQ (reference sequence). CDR3 sequence (DNA): TGTGCCAGCAGCTCTTTGAGTACCGGGAACACCATATATTTT. It codes for CASSSLSTGNTIYF.

A few counts support this clonotype. The chain carries TRBV5-1 and TRBJ2-1; 10 nucleotides align to TRBD2. This CDR3 has 17 amino acids. With 4 bases clipped from V and 6 bases from J, the junction kept 13 bases outside the gene matches. Germline lookup yields CDR1 SGHRS and CDR2 YFSETQ. The CDR3 loop is CASSPRTSGPLGNEQFF. CDR3 in DNA: TGCGCCAGCAGCCCTCGGACTAGCGGACCGCTGGGCAATGAGCAGTTCTTC.

As DNA, the CDR3 is TGTGCCAGCAGTGTCCGTGACCCCAACACCGGGGAGCTGTTTTTT. Its protein product is CASSVRDPNTGELFF. The chain recombines TRBV2 with TRBJ2-2, with D hard to call. Germline CDR1 and CDR2: SNHLY and FYNNEI. The CDR3 has 15 residues. Trimming removed 4 bases from V and 2 bases from J, with 11 bases in between.

This chain links TRBV19 with TRBJ1-5, with D perhaps TRBD1 (5 bases). The germline V gene has CDR1 LNHDA and CDR2 SQIVND (reference sequence). V lost 6 bases and J 0 bases, leaving 12 bases between the germline ends. This CDR3 is built from 15 residues. The CDR3 is CASRLKGYSNQPQHF. In nucleotides, the CDR3 is TGTGCCAGTAGACTAAAGGGGTATAGCAATCAGCCCCAGCATTTT.

V and J are TRBV11-3 and TRBJ2-1; TRBD2 matches 9 bases. This CDR3 region has 14 residues. Germline CDR1 is SGHNT and CDR2 is YENEEA. The V segment lost 3 bases and the J segment 10 bases; nucleotides outside the gene matches: 7. CDR3: CASSFSGGQGEQFF. The DNA of the CDR3 is TGTGCCAGCAGCTTCAGCGGGGGGCAGGGAGAGCAGTTCTTC. The whole variable domain, remainder taken from reference TRBV11-3 and TRBJ2-1, is EAGVVQSPRYKIIEKKQPVAFWCNPISGHNTLYWYLQNLGQGPELLIRYENEEAVDDSQLPKDRFSAERLKGVDSTLKIQPAELGDSAVYLCASSFSGGQGEQFFGPGTRLTVL.